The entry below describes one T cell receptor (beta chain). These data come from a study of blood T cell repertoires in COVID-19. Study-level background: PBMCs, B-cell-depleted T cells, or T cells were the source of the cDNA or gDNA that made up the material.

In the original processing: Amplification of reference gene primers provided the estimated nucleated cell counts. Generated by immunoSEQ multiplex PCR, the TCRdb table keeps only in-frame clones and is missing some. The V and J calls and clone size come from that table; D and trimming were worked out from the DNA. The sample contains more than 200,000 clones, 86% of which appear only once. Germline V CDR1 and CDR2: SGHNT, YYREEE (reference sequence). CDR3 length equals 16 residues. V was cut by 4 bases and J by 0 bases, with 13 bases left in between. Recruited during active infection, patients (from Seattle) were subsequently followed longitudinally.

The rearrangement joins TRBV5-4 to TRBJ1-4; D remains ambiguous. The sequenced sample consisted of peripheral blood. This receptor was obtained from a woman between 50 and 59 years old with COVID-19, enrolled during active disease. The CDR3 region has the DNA TGTGCCAGCAGCACGTACGGTTTGACAACTAATGAAAAACTGTTTTTT. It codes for CASSTYGLTTNEKLFF. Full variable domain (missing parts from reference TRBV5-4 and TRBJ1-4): ETGVTQSPTHLIKTRGQQVTLRCSSQSGHNTVSWYQQALGQGPQFIFQYYREEENGRGNFPPRFSGLQFPNYSSELNVNALELDDSALYLCASSTYGLTTNEKLFFGSGTQLSVL.